This T cell receptor (beta chain) was captured by sequencing in a study of blood T cell repertoires in COVID-19 (dated by TCRdb to about 2020). About the investigation overall: The collaborator samples originated in the United States, Italy and Spain and spanned the acute and convalescent phases of COVID-19. The samples were drawn from two sources: the first 160 participants of the ongoing ImmuneRACE study, and fewer than 1,500 subjects contributed by 6 global collaborators. The prospective study material was composed of cDNA or gDNA derived from T cells, B-cell-depleted T cells, or PBMCs. Deeply sampled blood TCRbeta repertoires from subjects exposed to, actively infected with, or recovered from COVID-19 were included in the dataset. The repertoires were released in a freely available public database meant as a resource for research on the immune response to SARS-CoV-2. HLA class I and class II types, where available, came from metadata supplied by the sample provider rather than from assay-based typing. A de-identified subject ID, COVID-19 status, age in years and sex were almost always included in the sample metadata. Results the study describes overall, beyond this receptor: How much clinical and demographic metadata was included differed by source and by participant, and the metadata was provided uncurated.

Collaborating institutions collected whole blood in K2EDTA tubes following their own protocols. For TCRbeta analysis, collaborators shipped samples in one of three forms: frozen whole blood, isolated PBMCs, or DNA extracted from either of those sample types. TCRbeta CDR3 regions were amplified from genomic DNA by means of the immunoSEQ Assay, a bias-controlled multiplex PCR. In the paper's pipeline: Nucleated cell counts per sample were estimated from amplification of reference gene primers within the assay. To quantify the absolute abundance of each unique TCRbeta CDR3 rearrangement, sequence reads were collapsed and filtered. For each sample, productive Simpson clonality was calculated as the square root of Simpson's diversity index over productive rearrangements. Held by TCRdb, this immuneACCESS table contains in-frame sequences only and omits some clones. Under half of the omission traces to an unresolved V gene where checked; the cause of the rest is unknown. The V and J calls and clone size are taken from that table; D and trimming were inferred from the DNA. Here the sample has about 100,000 clones; about 85% occur a single time. The ten largest clones add up to 2.1% of the sample.

The CDR3 covers 15 residues, taking in both the cysteine and the phenylalanine. The retained sequence is limited to the CDR3, 45 bases, with the frame set at the first base. Reading the germline V gene (reference sequence) gives CDR1 MNHEY and CDR2 SMNVEV. The germline V end is reduced by 8 bases and the J end by 2 bases; junction bases left unmatched: 7. As for this clone: Its antigen is still unknown. No quality values exist for individual bases; no much larger clone is one base distant.

This receptor was taken from a human donor in a cohort sampled during active COVID-19. Sequences were obtained from peripheral blood. The rearranged chain carries TRBV27 and TRBJ2-3, with 10 middle bases fitting TRBD1. In nucleotides, the sequence is TGTGCCAGCCGTCGACAGGGGGCCTTCACAGATACGCAGTATTTT. The encoded protein is CASRRQGAFTDTQYF.